This T cell receptor beta chain appears in the sequencing data of a study of T-cell memory formation after mild COVID-19. Study summary: TCR clusters largely stayed donor specific.

Study observations and caveats: Balance between CD4 and CD8 was seen in clones contracting day 15 to 85, and a CD4+ lean was seen in later expanders.

TCR alpha and TCR beta cDNA libraries with sample barcodes and UMIs came from 5'RACE using constant-segment primers. Via MiXCR, TCRdb re-called the 5' RACE reads, giving one row per CDR3 protein. The sample holds over 350,000 distinct CDR3 sequences, 24% seen once. The germline gives CDR1 SEHNR, CDR2 FQNEAQ (reference sequence). Trimming at V came to 5 bases and at J to 6 bases, leaving 3 bases not matched to a gene. This CDR3 region has 13 residues. A word on this clonotype: Antigen unknown.

This receptor was obtained from an adult woman who had mild COVID-19 (a few samples of this study predate the infection). Cell type and time point are not known. This chain links TRBV7-9 with TRBJ1-5; 8 bases match TRBD1. The sequencing input was PBMCs or a T cell subset sorted from them (not recorded which). CDR3 sequence reads: CASSGQGGQPQHF. CDR3 DNA: TGTGCCAGCAGCGGACAGGGCGGTCAGCCCCAGCATTTT.